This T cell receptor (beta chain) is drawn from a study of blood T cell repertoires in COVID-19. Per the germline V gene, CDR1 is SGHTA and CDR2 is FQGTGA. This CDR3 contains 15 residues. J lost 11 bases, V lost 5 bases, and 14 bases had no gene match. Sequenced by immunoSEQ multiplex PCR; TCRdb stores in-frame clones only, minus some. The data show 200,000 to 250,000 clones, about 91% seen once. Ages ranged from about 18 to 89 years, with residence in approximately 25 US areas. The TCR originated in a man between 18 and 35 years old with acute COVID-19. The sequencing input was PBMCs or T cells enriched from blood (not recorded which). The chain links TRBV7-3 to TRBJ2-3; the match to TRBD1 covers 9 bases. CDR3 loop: CASSPGQGRFDRQYF. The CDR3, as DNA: TGTGCCAGCAGCCCAGGACAGGGGCGGTTCGACAGGCAGTATTTT.